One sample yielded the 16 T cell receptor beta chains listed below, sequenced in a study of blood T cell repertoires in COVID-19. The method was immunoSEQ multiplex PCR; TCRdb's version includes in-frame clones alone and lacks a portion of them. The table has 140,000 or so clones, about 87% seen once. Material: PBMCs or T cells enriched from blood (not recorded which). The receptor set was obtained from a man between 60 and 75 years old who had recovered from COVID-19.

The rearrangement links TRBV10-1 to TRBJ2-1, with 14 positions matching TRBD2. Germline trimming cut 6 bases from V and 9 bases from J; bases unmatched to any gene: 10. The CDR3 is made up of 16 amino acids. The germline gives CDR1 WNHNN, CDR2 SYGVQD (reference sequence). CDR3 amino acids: CASSTRLAGGRTEQFF. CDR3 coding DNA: TGCGCCAGCAGCACCAGACTAGCGGGGGGGCGTACTGAGCAGTTCTTC.

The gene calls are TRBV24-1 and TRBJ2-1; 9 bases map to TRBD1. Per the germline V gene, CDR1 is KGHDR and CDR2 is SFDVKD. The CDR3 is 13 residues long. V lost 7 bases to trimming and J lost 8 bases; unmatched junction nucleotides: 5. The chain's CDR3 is CATRDRGRDEQFF. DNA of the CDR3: TGTGCCACCAGGGACAGGGGAAGAGATGAGCAGTTCTTC.

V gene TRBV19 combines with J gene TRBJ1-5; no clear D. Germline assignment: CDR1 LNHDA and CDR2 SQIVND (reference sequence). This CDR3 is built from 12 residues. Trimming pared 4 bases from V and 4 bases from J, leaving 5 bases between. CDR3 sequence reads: CASSTVNQPQHF. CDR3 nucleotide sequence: TGTGCCAGTAGTACGGTAAATCAGCCCCAGCATTTT.

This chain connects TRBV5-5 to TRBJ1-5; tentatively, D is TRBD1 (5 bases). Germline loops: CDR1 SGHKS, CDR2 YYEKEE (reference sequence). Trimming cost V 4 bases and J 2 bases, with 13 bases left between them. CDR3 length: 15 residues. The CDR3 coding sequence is TGTGCCAGCAGCATAAGCCGGGGGGGCAATCAGCCCCAGCATTTT. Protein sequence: CASSISRGGNQPQHF.

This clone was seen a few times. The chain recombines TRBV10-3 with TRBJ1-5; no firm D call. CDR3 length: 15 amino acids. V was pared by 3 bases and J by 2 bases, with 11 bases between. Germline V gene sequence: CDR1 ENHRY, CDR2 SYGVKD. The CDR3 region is CAISESGVRNQPQHF. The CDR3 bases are TGTGCCATCAGTGAATCCGGGGTTCGCAATCAGCCCCAGCATTTT.

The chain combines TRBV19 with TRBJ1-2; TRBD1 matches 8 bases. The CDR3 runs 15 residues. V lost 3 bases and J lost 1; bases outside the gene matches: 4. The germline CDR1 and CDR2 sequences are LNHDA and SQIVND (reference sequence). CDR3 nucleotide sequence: TGTGCCAGTAGTATCACCAGGGGGCTTAACTATGGCTACACCTTC. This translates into CASSITRGLNYGYTF.

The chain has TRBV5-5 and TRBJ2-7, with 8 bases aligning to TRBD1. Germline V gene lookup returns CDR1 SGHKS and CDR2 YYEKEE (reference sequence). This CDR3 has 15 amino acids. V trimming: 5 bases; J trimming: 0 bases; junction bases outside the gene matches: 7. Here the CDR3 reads CASRQDRASSYEQYF. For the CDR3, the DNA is TGTGCCAGCAGGCAGGACAGGGCATCCTCCTACGAGCAGTACTTC.

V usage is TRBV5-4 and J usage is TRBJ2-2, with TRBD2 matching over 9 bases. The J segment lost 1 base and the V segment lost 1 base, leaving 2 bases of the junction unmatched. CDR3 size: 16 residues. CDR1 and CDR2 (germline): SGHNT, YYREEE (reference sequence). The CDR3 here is CASSLPSGMNTGELFF. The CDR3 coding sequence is TGTGCCAGCAGCTTGCCTAGCGGGATGAACACCGGGGAGCTGTTTTTT.

The CDR3 is CASSFVGAPKSGYTF. CDR3 sequence (DNA): TGTGCCAGCAGTTTTGTAGGGGCCCCCAAGTCGGGCTACACCTTC. The chain recombines TRBV27 with TRBJ1-2, with D perhaps TRBD1 (5 bases). The CDR3 contains 15 residues. The V gene lost 3 bases and the J gene lost 8 bases, with 19 bases spanning the gap. Germline assignment: CDR1 MNHEY and CDR2 SMNVEV (reference sequence).

The CDR3 DNA follows: TGTGCCAGCTCCTCTGGGGCCACTGAAGCTTTCTTT. It yields the protein CASSSGATEAFF. This rearrangement joins TRBV27 to TRBJ1-1; TRBD1 might be the D (5 bases). The CDR3 is 12 amino acids. The V end was cut by 8 bases, the J end by 4 bases, with 11 bases between. The germline V gene has CDR1 MNHEY and CDR2 SMNVEV (reference sequence).

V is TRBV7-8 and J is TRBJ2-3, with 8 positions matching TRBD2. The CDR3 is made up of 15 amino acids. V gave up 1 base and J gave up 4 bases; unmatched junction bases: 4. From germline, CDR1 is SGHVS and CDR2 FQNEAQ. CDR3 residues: CASSLDPGLADTQYF. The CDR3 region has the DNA TGTGCCAGCAGCTTAGACCCGGGACTAGCAGATACGCAGTATTTT.

The CDR3 DNA reads as TGTGCCAGCTCATCGACAGGGGTCTTCACCGGGGAGCTGTTTTTT. Protein product: CASSSTGVFTGELFF. The chain combines TRBV18 with TRBJ2-2; TRBD1 matches 8 bases. V lost 5 bases to trimming and J lost 4 bases; unmatched junction nucleotides: 6. The germline V gene encodes CDR1 KGHSH and CDR2 LQKENI. There are 15 residues in the CDR3.

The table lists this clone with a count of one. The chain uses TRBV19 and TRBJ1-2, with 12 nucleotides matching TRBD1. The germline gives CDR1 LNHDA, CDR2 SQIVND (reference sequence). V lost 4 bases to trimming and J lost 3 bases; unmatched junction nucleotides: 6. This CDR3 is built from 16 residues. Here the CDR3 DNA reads TGTGCCAGTAGTAGGGGACAGGGGGCTCGGCACTATGGCTACACCTTC. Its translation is CASSRGQGARHYGYTF. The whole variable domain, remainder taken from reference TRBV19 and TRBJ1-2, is DGGITQSPKYLFRKEGQNVTLSCEQNLNHDAMYWYRQDPGQGLRLIYYSQIVNDFQKGDIAEGYSVSREKKESFPLTVTSAQKNPTAFYLCASSRGQGARHYGYTFGSGTRLTVV.

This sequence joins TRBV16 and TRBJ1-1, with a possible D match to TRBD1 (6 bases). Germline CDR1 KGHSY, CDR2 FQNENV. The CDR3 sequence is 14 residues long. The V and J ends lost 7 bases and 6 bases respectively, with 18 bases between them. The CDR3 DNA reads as TGTGCCAGCATCCACTCTAGGGGGAAATCTGAAGCTTTCTTT. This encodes CASIHSRGKSEAFF. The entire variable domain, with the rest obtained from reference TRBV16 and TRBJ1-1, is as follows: GEEVAQTPKHLVRGEGQKAKLYCAPIKGHSYVFWYQQVLKNEFKFLISFQNENVFDETGMPKERFSAKCLPNSPCSLEIQATKLEDSAVYFCASIHSRGKSEAFFGQGTRLTVV.

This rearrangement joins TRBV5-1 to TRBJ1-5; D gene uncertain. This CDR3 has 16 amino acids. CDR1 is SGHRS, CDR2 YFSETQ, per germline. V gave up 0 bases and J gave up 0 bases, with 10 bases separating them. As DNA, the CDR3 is TGCGCCAGCAGCTTGGATGGAGACCATAGCAATCAGCCCCAGCATTTT. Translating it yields CASSLDGDHSNQPQHF.

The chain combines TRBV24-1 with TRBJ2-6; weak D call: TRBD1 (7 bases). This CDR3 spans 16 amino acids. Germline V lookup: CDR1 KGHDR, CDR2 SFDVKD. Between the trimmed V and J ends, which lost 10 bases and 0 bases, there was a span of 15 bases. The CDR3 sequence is CATGGTALSGANVLTF. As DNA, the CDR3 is TGTGCCACTGGGGGGACAGCTCTCTCTGGGGCCAACGTCCTGACTTTC.